This T cell receptor beta chain comes out of a study of T cell changes during pregnancy in multiple sclerosis. The table came from immunoSEQ multiplex PCR; TCRdb's copy has only in-frame clones and leaves some out. The sample records 85,000 to 110,000 clones, roughly 93% being singletons. The specimen comprised peripheral blood, sampled after pregnancy. The sequence derives from a female donor with multiple sclerosis, enrolled in a pregnancy study.

Here the CDR3 DNA reads TGCGCCAGCAGCTTACCGGGGAATGAGCAGTTCTTC. Protein sequence: CASSLPGNEQFF. The chain has TRBV5-1 and TRBJ2-1; D may be TRBD2 (5 bases). Trimming removed 2 bases at V and 7 bases at J, with 7 bases between. From germline, CDR1 is SGHRS and CDR2 YFSETQ. The CDR3 is made up of 12 amino acids.